One and the same sample provided the 10 T cell receptor beta chains below, sequenced in a study of identical twins. One entry per CDR3 protein results from TCRdb running MiXCR on the 5' RACE reads. This sample has fewer than 450,000 distinct CDR3 sequences, with roughly 10% found just once. What was sequenced was naive T cells sorted from blood. These receptor sequences come from a woman aged 45-60 years in good health.

The V and J genes are TRBV12-3 or TRBV12-4 and TRBJ2-2; the match to TRBD2 covers 8 bases. The V gene end was trimmed by 5 bases and the J gene end by 4 bases; junction bases not matched to a gene: 6. The CDR3 length is 15 residues. The CDR3 loop reads CASSPFREGTGELFF. CDR3 in DNA: TGTGCCAGCAGTCCCTTCCGGGAGGGCACCGGGGAGCTGTTTTTT.

The chain employs TRBV28 and TRBJ2-7, with 9 bases that match TRBD1. The ends lost 6 bases at V and 6 bases at J; junction bases unmatched: 6. CDR3 length: 13 residues. Germline-derived CDR1 and CDR2 are MDHEN and SYDVKM. CDR3 region: CASRRTGAREQYV. For the CDR3, the DNA is TGTGCCAGCAGAAGGACAGGGGCTCGCGAGCAGTACGTC.

The CDR3 loop reads CASSKSWYEQYF. The CDR3 DNA reads TGTGCCAGCAGTAAATCATGGTACGAGCAGTACTTC. The chain is built from TRBV11-2 and TRBJ2-7; D is ambiguous. CDR1 SGHAT and CDR2 FQNNGV come from the germline V gene. This CDR3 spans 12 amino acids. Trimming removed 6 bases from V and 4 bases from J, with 10 bases in between.

This clonotype was picked up one time. A much larger clonotype is one base distant, so this may be a read error. The chain links TRBV5-1 to TRBJ2-3, with a possible D match to TRBD2 (7 bases). Trimming pared 4 bases from V and 6 bases from J, leaving 21 bases between. CDR3 size: 16 residues. Germline V gene lookup returns CDR1 SGHRS and CDR2 YFSETQ. The CDR3 reads CASSPGLRGNSDTQYF. As DNA, the CDR3 is TGCGCCAGCAGCCCGGGACTAAGGGGGAACTCGGATACGCAGTATTTT.

V gene TRBV3-1 combines with J gene TRBJ2-3; 8 positions match TRBD2. The CDR3 contains 18 residues. V lost 0 bases to trimming and J lost 2 bases; unmatched junction nucleotides: 10. Germline-derived CDR1 and CDR2 are LGHDT and YNNKEL (reference sequence). The DNA of the CDR3 is TGTGCCAGCAGCCAAGAGGGAACGGGAGGGCCTACCACAGATACGCAGTATTTT. The encoded protein is CASSQEGTGGPTTDTQYF.

This chain links TRBV12-3 or TRBV12-4 with TRBJ1-6, with 9 positions matching TRBD1. The CDR3 loop spans 15 amino acids. Trimming at V came to 5 bases and at J to 7 bases, leaving 6 bases not matched to a gene. Here the CDR3 reads CASSLGQGKNSPLHF. The CDR3 nucleotides read TGTGCCAGCAGTCTCGGACAGGGGAAGAATTCACCCCTCCACTTT.

This chain joins TRBV6-1 and TRBJ2-1, with D possibly matching TRBD2 (6 bases). Germline V CDR1 and CDR2: MNHNS, SASEGT. The ends were cut back, 4 bases at V and 5 bases at J, with 12 bases in the middle. This CDR3 is 14 amino acids long. The CDR3 reads CASSVLRDNNEQFF. The CDR3 DNA reads TGTGCCAGCAGTGTTTTGCGGGATAACAATGAGCAGTTCTTC.

The gene calls are TRBV5-1 and TRBJ1-5; 9 nucleotides line up with TRBD1. From germline, CDR1 is SGHRS and CDR2 YFSETQ. The CDR3 spans 15 residues. Trimming took 0 bases from V and 4 from J; bases not matched to a gene: 2. Written as DNA, the CDR3 is TGCGCCAGCAGCTTGGGTGGGACAGGGAATCAGCCCCAGCATTTT. This translates into CASSLGGTGNQPQHF.

The J gene is TRBJ1-4, the V gene TRBV5-6; TRBD1 is a possible D gene (5 bases). The CDR3 length is 16 residues. V was shortened by 1 base and J by 6 bases, with 16 bases between the two germline ends. Per the germline V gene, CDR1 is SGHDT and CDR2 is YYEEEE. CDR3 in DNA: TGTGCCAGCAGCTTGAGCAGATTCCGGGACGATGAAAAACTGTTTTTT. Its protein product is CASSLSRFRDDEKLFF.

This clonotype appeared many times. The rearrangement uses TRBV21-1 and TRBJ1-5; the table names TRBD1, a call not compared with the DNA. TRBV21-1 is a pseudogene. The CDR3 length is 13 residues. CDR3 sequence: CASRGQLNQPQHF. Written as DNA, the CDR3 is TGTGCCAGCAGGGGGCAGCTCAATCAGCCCCAGCATTTT.